The 2 T cell receptor beta chains reported below all come from one sample, sequenced in a study of cytomegalovirus exposure and HLA in healthy donors (dated by TCRdb to about 2017). Library construction relied on the immunoSEQ multiplex PCR assay. For the multiplex PCR, a mixture combining 60 forward primers for TCR Vbeta segments and 13 reverse primers for TCR Jbeta segments was used. TCRdb provides this immuneACCESS table in a form limited to in-frame rearrangements. Some clones are lacking; in checked studies, under half of them reflect an unresolved V gene, and why the rest are absent is not known. The sample table records about 110,000 clones; 80% of these occur just once. The ten biggest clones cover around 2.9% of the sample. The sequenced material came from PBMCs. These receptors were obtained from a woman aged 55-69 years in good health and CMV-seropositive.

This CDR3 is CASSPAGGPPDTQYF. The CDR3 DNA is TGTGCCAGCAGTCCCGCGGGGGGGCCACCAGATACGCAGTATTTT. This sequence joins TRBV27 and TRBJ2-3; 9 bases line up with TRBD2. Trimming cost V 5 bases and J 4 bases; bases outside gene matches: 7. This CDR3 contains 15 residues. Germline loops: CDR1 MNHEY, CDR2 SMNVEV (reference sequence).

The chain employs TRBV6-5 and TRBJ1-5; no definite D call. Per the germline V gene, CDR1 is MNHEY and CDR2 is SVGAGI. The V gene lost 4 bases and the J gene lost 6 bases, with 16 bases spanning the gap. The CDR3 has 15 residues. CDR3 residues: CASSFIRGRAQPQHF. The CDR3 nucleotides are TGTGCCAGCAGTTTTATTCGGGGAAGAGCTCAGCCCCAGCATTTT.